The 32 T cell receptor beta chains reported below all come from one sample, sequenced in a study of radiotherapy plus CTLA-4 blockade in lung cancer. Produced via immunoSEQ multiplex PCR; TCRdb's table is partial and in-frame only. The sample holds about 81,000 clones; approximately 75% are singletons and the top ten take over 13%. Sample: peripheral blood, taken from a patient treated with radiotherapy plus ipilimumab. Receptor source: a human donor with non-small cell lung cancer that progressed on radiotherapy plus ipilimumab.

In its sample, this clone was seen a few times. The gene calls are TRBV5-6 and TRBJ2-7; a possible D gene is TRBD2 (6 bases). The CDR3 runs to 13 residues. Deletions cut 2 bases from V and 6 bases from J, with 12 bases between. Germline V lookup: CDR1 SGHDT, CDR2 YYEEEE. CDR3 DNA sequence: TGTGCCAGCAGCTTCCAGGGACTCAGCGAGCAGTACTTC. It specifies CASSFQGLSEQYF.

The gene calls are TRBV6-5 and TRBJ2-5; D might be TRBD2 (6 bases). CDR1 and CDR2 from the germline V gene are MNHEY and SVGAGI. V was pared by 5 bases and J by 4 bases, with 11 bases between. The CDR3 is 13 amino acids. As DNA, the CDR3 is TGTGCCAGCAGTCGGGAGATAGGAGAGACCCAGTACTTC. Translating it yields CASSREIGETQYF.

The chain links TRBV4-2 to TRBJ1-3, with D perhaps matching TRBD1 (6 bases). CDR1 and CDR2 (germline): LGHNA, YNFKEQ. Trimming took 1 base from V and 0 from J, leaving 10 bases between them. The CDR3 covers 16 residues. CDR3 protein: CASSQGEGGSGNTIYF. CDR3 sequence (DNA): TGTGCCAGCAGCCAAGGGGAGGGGGGCTCTGGAAACACCATATATTTT.

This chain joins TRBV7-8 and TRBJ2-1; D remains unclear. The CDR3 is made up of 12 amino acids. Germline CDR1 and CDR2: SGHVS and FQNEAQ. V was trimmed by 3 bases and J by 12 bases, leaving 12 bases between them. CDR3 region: CASSFGLLGQFF. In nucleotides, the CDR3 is TGTGCCAGCAGCTTTGGGCTTTTGGGGCAGTTCTTC.

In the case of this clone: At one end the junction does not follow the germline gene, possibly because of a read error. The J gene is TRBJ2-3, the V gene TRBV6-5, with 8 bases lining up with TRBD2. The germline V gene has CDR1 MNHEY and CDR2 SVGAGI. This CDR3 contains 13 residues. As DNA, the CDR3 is TGTGCCAGCAGCTACGGGGCGGGGGGCTCCCGAGATTTT. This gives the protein CASSYGAGGSRDF.

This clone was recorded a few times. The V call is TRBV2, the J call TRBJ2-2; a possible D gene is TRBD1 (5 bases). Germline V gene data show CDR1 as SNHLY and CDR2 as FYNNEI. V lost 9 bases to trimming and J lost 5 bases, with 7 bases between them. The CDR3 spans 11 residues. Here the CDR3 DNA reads TGTGCCAGTCAGGGAACCGGGGAGCTGTTTTTT. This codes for CASQGTGELFF. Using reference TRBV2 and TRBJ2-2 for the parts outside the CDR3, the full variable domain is EPEVTQTPSHQVTQMGQEVILRCVPISNHLYFYWYRQILGQKVEFLVSFYNNEISEKSEIFDDQFSVERPDGSNFTLKIRSTKLEDSAMYFCASQGTGELFFGEGSRLTVL.

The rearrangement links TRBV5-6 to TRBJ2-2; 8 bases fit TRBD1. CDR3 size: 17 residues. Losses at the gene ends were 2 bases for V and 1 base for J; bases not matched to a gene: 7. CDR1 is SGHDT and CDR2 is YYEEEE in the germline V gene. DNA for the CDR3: TGTGCCAGCAGCTTATTAGGTGACAGGGGGAACACCGGGGAGCTGTTTTTT. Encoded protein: CASSLLGDRGNTGELFF.

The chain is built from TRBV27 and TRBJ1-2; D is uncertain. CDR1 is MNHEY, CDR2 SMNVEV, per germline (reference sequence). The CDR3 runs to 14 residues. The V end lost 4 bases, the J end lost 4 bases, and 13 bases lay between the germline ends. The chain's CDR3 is CASSSDPEGYGYTF. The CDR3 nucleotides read TGTGCCAGCAGTTCCGACCCCGAAGGCTATGGCTACACCTTC.

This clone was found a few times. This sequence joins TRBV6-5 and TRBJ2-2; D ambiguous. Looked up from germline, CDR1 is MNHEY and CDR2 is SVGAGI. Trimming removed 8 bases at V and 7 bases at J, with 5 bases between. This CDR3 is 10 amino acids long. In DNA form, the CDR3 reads TGTGCCAGCGGGGACGGGGAGCTGTTTTTT. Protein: CASGDGELFF.

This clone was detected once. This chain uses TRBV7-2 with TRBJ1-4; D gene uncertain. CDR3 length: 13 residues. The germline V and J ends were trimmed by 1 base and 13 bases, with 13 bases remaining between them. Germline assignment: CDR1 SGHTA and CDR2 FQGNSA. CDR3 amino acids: CASSLERGIRLFF. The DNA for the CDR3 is TGTGCCAGCAGCTTAGAGAGAGGGATTCGACTGTTTTTT.

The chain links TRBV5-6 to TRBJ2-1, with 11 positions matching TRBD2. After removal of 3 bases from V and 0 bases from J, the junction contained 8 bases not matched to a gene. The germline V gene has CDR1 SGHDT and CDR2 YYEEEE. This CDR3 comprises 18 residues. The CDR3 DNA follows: TGTGCCAGCAGCTCCGGGACTAGCGGAGGACTCTCCTACAATGAGCAGTTCTTC. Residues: CASSSGTSGGLSYNEQFF. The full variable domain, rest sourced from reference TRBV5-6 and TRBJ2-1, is DAGVTQSPTHLIKTRGQQVTLRCSPKSGHDTVSWYQQALGQGPQFIFQYYEEEERQRGNFPDRFSGHQFPNYSSELNVNALLLGDSALYLCASSSGTSGGLSYNEQFFGPGTRLTVL.

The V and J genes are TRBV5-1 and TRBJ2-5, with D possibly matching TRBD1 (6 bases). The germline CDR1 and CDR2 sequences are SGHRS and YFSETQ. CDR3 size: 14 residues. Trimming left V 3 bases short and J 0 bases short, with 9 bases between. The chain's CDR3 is CASSYQGYQETQYF. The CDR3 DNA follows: TGCGCCAGCAGCTACCAGGGGTACCAAGAGACCCAGTACTTC.

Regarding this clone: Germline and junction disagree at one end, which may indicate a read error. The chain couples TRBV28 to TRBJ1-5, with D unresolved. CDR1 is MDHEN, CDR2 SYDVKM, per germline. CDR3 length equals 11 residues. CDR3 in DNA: TGTGCCAGCAGTTTAGGCTCAAGCGGGTATTTT. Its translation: CASSLGSSGYF.

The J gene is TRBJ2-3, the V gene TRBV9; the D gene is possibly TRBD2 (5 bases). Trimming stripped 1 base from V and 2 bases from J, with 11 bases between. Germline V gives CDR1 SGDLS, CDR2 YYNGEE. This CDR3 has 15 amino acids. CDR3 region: CASSVTPGSTDTQYF. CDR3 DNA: TGTGCCAGCAGCGTAACGCCGGGATCCACAGATACGCAGTATTTT.

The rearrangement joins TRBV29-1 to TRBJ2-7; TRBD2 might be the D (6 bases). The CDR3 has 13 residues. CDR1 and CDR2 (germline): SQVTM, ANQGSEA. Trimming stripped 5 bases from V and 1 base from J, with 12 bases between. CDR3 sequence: CSVRRGRSYEQYF. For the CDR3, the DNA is TGCAGCGTTCGGCGGGGAAGGTCCTACGAGCAGTACTTC.

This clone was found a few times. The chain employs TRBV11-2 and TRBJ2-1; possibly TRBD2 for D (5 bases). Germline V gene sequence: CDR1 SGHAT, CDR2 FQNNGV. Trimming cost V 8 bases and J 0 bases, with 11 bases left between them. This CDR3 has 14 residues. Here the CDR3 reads CASGRPSSYNEQFF. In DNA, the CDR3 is TGTGCCAGCGGGAGACCAAGCTCCTACAATGAGCAGTTCTTC.

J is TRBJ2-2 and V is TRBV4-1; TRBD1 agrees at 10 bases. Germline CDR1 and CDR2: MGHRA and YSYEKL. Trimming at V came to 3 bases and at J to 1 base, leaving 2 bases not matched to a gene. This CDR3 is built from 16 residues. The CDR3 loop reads CASSQWTGGNTGELFF. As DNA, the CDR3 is TGCGCCAGCAGCCAGTGGACAGGGGGGAACACCGGGGAGCTGTTTTTT.

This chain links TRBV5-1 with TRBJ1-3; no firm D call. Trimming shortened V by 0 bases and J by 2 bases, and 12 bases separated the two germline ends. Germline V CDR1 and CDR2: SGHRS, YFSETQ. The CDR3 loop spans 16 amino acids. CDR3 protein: CASSLGAGDPGNTIYF. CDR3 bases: TGCGCCAGCAGCTTGGGGGCAGGCGACCCTGGAAACACCATATATTTT.

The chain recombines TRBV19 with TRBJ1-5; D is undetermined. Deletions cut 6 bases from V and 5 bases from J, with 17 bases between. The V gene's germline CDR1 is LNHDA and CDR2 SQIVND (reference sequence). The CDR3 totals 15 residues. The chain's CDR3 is CASRSNQVFDQPQHF. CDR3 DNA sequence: TGTGCCAGTAGATCGAATCAGGTATTCGATCAGCCCCAGCATTTT.

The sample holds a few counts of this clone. The CDR3 DNA follows: TGTGCCAGCAGCTTAATACCTACAGCCCGTAGCGCCGGGGAGCTGTTTTTT. Its translation is CASSLIPTARSAGELFF. The J gene is TRBJ2-2, the V gene TRBV7-3; TRBD2 might be the D (5 bases). Trimming took off 1 base at V and 6 bases at J, with 18 bases between the two ends. In germline, CDR1 is SGHTA, CDR2 FQGTGA. The CDR3 extends over 17 amino acids.

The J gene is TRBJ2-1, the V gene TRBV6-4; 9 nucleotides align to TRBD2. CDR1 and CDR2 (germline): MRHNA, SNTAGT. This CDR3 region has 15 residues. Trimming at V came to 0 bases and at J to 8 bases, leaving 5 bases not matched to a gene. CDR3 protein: CASSDSGLAGDEQFF. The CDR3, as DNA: TGTGCCAGCAGTGACTCGGGACTAGCTGGCGATGAGCAGTTCTTC.

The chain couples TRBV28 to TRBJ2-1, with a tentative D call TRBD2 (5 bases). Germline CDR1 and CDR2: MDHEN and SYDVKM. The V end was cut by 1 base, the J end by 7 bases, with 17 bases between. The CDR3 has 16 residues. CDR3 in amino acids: CASSLLGVGPPNEQFF. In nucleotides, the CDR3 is TGTGCCAGCAGTTTATTGGGAGTTGGGCCGCCGAATGAGCAGTTCTTC.

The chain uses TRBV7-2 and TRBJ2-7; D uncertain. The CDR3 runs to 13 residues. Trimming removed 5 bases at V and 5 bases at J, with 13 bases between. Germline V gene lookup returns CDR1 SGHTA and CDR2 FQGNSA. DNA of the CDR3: TGTGCCAGCAGCCCTACCCCGTTAAACGAGCAGTACTTC. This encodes CASSPTPLNEQYF.

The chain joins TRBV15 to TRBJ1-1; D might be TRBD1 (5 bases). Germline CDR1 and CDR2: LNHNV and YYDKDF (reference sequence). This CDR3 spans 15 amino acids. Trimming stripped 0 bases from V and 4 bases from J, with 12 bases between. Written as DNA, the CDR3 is TGTGCCACCAGCAGAGATCGAATGGGGGGCACTGAAGCTTTCTTT. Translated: CATSRDRMGGTEAFF.

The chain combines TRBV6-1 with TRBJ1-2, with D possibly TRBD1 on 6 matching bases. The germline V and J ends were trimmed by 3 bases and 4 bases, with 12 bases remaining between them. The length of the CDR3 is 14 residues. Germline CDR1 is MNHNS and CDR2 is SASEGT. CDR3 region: CASSDWTDGYGYTF. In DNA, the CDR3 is TGTGCCAGCAGTGATTGGACAGACGGCTATGGCTACACCTTC.

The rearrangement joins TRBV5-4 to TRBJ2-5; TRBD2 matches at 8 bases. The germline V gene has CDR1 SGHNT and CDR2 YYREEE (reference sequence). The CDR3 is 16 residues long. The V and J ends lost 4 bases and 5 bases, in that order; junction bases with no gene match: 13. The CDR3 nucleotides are TGTGCCAGCAGCCCGCGTAGCGGGAAAGGGGGGGAGACCCAGTACTTC. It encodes CASSPRSGKGGETQYF.

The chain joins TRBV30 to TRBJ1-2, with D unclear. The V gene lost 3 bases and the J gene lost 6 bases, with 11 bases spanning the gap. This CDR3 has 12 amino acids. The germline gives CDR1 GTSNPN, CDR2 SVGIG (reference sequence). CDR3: CAWRGWRHGYTF. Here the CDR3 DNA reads TGTGCCTGGAGAGGGTGGCGGCATGGCTACACCTTC.

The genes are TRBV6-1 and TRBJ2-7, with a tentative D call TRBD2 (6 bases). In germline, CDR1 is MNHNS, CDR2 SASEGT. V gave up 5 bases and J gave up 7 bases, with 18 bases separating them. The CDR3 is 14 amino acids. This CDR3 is CASSHGTPAGEQYF. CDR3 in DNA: TGTGCCAGCAGTCACGGGACTCCGGCTGGGGAGCAGTACTTC.

DNA for the CDR3: TGTGCCAGCAGCTTAGTGTGGGGGATGAACACTGAAGCTTTCTTT. Protein product: CASSLVWGMNTEAFF. This chain links TRBV7-9 with TRBJ1-1, with D perhaps TRBD1 (5 bases). This CDR3 is built from 15 residues. Deletions cut 1 base from V and 0 bases from J, with 9 bases between. The germline V gene encodes CDR1 SEHNR and CDR2 FQNEAQ (reference sequence).

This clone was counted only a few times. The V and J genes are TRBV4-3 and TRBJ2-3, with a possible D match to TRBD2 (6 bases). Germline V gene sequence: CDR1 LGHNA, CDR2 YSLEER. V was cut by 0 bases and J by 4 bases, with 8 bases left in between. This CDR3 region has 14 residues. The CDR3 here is CASSQEGGADTQYF. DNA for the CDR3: TGCGCCAGCAGCCAAGAGGGGGGTGCAGATACGCAGTATTTT.

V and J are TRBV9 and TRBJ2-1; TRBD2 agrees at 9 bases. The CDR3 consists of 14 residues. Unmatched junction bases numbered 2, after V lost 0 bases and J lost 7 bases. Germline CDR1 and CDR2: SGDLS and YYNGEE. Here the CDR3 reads CASSVGAGGNEQFF. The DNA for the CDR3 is TGTGCCAGCAGCGTAGGGGCGGGAGGGAATGAGCAGTTCTTC.

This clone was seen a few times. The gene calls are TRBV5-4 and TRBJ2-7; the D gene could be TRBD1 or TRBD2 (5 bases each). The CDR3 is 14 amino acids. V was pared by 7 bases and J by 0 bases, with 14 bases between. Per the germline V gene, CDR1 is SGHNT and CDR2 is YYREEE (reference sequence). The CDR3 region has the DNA TGTGCCAGCGGACGGGGCCAAAGCTCCTACGAGCAGTACTTC. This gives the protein CASGRGQSSYEQYF.